This T cell receptor beta chain was found in a study of regulatory T cells in long-lasting Graves disease. Study-wide points: Lower TCR diversity was seen in persistent Graves' patients than in newly diagnosed ones.

Both iRepertoire HTBI primers and Arm-PCR of CDR3 regions were used to build the TCR beta libraries. TCRdb reanalysed the multiplex PCR reads using MiXCR and keeps one entry per CDR3 protein. The sample shows approximately 400,000 distinct CDR3 sequences, about a quarter of them seen only once. Per germline, CDR1 GTSNPN and CDR2 SVGIG (reference sequence). Trimming pared 8 bases from V and 6 bases from J, leaving 17 bases between. The CDR3 consists of 12 residues. Regarding this clonotype: Its specificity is unknown.

The time point here: persistent/refractory GD, antithyroid drugs over 5 years with positive TRAb. After RNA was extracted from PBMCs, the TCR library was made from it. The source of this sequence is a female donor with Graves disease. This specimen was peripheral blood mononuclear cells (PBMCs), taken when the disease was refractory, from a patient treated with antithyroid drugs. The rearrangement links TRBV30 to TRBJ2-7; possible D gene TRBD2, 6 bases. This CDR3 reads CAGGRGGTEQYF. CDR3 coding DNA: TGTGCCGGAGGAAGGGGAGGAACCGAGCAGTACTTC. The variable domain in full, completed from reference TRBV30 and TRBJ2-7, reads SQTIHQWPATLVQPVGSPLSLECTVEGTSNPNLYWYRQAAGRGLQLLFYSVGIGQISSEVPQNLSASRPQDRQFILSSKKLLLSDSGFYLCAGGRGGTEQYFGPGTRLTVT.